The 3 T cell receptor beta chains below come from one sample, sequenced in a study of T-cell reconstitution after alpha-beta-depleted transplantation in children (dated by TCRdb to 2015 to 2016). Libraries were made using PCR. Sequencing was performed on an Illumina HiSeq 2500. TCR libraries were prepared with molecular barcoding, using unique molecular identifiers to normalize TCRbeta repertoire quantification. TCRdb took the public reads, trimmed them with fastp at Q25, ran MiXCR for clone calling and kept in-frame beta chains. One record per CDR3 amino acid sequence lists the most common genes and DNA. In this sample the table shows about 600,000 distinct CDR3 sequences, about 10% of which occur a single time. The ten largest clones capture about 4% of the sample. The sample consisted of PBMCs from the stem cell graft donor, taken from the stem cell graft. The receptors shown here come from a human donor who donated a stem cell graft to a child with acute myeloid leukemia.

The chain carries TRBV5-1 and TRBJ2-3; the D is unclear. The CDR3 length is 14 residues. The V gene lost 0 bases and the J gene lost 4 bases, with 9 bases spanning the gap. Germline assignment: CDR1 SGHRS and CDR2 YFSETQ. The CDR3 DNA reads TGCGCCAGCAGCTTGGTGCCCCCCCCAGATACGCAGTATTTT. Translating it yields CASSLVPPPDTQYF.

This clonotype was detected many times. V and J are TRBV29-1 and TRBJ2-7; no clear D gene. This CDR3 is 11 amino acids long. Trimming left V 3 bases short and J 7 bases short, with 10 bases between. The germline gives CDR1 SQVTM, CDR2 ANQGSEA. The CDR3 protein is CSVDLADEQYF. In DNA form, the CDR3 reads TGCAGCGTTGACTTGGCAGATGAGCAGTACTTC.

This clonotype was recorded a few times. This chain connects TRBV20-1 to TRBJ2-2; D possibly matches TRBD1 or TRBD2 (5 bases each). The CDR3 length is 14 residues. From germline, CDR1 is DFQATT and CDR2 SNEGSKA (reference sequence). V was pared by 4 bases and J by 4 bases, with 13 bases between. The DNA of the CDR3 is TGCAGTGCTACCCCTCGGGGCTCCACCGGGGAGCTGTTTTTT. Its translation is CSATPRGSTGELFF.